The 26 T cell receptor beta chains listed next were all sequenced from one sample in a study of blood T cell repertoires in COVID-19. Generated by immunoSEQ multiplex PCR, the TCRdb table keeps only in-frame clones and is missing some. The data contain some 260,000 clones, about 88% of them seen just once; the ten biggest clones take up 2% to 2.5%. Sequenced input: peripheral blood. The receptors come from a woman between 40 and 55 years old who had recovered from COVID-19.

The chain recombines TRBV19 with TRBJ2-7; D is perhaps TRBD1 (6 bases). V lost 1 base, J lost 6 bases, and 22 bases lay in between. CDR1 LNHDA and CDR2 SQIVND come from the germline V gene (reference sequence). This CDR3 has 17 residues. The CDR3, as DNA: TGTGCCAGTAGTATAGCTGGCACACCTACAGGGTATTTCGAGCAGTACTTC. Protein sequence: CASSIAGTPTGYFEQYF. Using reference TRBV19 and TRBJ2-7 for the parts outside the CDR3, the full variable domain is DGGITQSPKYLFRKEGQNVTLSCEQNLNHDAMYWYRQDPGQGLRLIYYSQIVNDFQKGDIAEGYSVSREKKESFPLTVTSAQKNPTAFYLCASSIAGTPTGYFEQYFGPGTRLTVT.

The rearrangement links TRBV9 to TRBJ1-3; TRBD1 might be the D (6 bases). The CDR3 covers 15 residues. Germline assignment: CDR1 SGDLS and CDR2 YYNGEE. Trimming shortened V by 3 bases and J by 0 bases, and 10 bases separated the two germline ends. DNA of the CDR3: TGTGCCAGCAGCGCCGGACAGTACTCTGGAAACACCATATATTTT. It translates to CASSAGQYSGNTIYF.

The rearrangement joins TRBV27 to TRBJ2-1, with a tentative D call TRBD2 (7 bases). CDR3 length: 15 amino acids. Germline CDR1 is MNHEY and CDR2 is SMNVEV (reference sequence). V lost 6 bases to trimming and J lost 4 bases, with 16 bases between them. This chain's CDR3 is CASRLEGGAYNEQFF. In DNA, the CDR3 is TGTGCCAGCAGACTAGAGGGGGGGGCTTACAATGAGCAGTTCTTC.

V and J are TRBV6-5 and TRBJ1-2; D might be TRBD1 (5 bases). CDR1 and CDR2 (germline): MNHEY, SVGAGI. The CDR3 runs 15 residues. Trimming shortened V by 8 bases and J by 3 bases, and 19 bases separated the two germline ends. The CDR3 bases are TGTGCCAGCTGCAGGGTAGCCGGGTCGGACTATGGCTACACCTTC. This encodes CASCRVAGSDYGYTF.

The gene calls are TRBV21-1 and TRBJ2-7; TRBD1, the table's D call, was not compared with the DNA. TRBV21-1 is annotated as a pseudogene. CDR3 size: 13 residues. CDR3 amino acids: CASSRTPRGQQYF. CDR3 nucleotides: TGTGCCAGCAGCAGAACCCCCAGGGGGCAGCAGTACTTC.

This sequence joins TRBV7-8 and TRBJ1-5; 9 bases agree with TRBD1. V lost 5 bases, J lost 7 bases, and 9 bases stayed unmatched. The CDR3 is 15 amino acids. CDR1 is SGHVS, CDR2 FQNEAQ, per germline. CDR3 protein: CASSQEDRGRQPQHF. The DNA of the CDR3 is TGTGCCAGCAGCCAGGAGGACAGGGGACGCCAGCCCCAGCATTTT. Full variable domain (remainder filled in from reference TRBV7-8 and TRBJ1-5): GAGVSQSPRYKVAKRGQDVALRCDPISGHVSLFWYQQALGQGPEFLTYFQNEAQLDKSGLPSDRFFAERPEGSVSTLKIQRTQQEDSAVYLCASSQEDRGRQPQHFGDGTRLSIL.

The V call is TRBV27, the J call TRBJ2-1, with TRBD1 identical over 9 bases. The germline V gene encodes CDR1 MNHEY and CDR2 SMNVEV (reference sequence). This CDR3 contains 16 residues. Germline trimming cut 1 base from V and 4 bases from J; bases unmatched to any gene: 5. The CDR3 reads CASSLYGTGPYNEQFF. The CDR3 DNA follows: TGTGCCAGCAGTTTATACGGGACAGGGCCATACAATGAGCAGTTCTTC.

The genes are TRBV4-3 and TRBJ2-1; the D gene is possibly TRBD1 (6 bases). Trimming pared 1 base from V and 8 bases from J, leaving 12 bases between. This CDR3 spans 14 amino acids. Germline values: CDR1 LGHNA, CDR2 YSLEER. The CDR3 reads CASSQVRTVDEQFF. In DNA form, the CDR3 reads TGCGCCAGCAGCCAAGTCAGGACAGTAGATGAGCAGTTCTTC.

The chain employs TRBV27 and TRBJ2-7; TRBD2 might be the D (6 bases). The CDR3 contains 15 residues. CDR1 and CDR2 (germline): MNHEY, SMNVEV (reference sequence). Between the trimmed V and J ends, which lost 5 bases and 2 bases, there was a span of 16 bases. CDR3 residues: CASSRPGLATYEQYF. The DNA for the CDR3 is TGTGCCAGCAGTCGACCGGGACTGGCCACCTACGAGCAGTACTTC.

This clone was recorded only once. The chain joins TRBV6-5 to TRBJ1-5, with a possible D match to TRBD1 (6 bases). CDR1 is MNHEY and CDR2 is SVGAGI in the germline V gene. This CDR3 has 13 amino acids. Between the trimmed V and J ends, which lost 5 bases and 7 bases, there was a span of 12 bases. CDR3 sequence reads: CASSPDGGQPQHF. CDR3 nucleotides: TGTGCCAGCAGTCCCGATGGGGGCCAGCCCCAGCATTTT.

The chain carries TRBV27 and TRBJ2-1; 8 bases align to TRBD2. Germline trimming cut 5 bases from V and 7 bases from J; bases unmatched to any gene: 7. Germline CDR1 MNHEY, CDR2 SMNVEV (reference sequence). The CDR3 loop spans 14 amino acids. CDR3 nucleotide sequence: TGTGCCAGCAGTACCGGGACTAGTACGAATGAGCAGTTCTTC. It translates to CASSTGTSTNEQFF.

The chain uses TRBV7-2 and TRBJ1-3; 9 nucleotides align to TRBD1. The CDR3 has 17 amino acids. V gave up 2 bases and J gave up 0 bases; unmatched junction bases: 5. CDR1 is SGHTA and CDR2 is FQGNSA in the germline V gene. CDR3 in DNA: TGTGCCAGCAGCTTAACAGCGGGACAGGGCTCTGGAAACACCATATATTTT. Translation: CASSLTAGQGSGNTIYF.

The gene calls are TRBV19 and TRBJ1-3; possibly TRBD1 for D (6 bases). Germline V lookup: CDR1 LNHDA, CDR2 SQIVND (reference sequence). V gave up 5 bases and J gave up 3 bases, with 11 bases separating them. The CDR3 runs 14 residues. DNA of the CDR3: TGTGCCAGTAGTCCCTACAGGGATGGAAACACCATATATTTT. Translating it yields CASSPYRDGNTIYF.

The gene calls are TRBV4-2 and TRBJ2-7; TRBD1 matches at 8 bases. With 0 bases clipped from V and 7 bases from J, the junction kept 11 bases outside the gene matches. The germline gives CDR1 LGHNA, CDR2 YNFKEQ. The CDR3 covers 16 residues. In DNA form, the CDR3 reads TGTGCCAGCAGCCAAGATTATCAGGACAGGGCGCGGGAGCAGTACTTC. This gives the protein CASSQDYQDRAREQYF.

The CDR3 here is CASGTNYEQYF. CDR3 DNA sequence: TGTGCCAGCGGAACTAACTACGAGCAGTACTTC. V usage is TRBV12-3 or TRBV12-4 and J usage is TRBJ2-7; D is undetermined. Trimming left V 8 bases short and J 3 bases short, with 8 bases between. The CDR3 has 11 residues.

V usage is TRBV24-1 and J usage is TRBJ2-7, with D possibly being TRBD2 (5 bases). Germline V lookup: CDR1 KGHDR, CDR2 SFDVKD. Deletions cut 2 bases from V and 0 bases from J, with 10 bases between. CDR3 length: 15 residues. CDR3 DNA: TGTGCCACCAGTGATTCCGGGGAACCCTCCTACGAGCAGTACTTC. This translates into CATSDSGEPSYEQYF.

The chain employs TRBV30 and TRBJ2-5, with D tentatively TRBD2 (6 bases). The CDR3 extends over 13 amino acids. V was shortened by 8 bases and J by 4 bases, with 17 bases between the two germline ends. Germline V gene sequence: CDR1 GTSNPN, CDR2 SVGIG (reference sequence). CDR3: CAGGAGWRETQYF. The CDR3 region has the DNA TGTGCCGGAGGGGCAGGGTGGCGAGAGACCCAGTACTTC.

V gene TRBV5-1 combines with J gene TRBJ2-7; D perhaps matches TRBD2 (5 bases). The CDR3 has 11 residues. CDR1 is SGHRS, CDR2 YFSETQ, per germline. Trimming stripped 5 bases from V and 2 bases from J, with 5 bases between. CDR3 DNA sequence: TGCGCCAGCAGGGGAGCCTACGAGCAGTACTTC. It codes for CASRGAYEQYF.

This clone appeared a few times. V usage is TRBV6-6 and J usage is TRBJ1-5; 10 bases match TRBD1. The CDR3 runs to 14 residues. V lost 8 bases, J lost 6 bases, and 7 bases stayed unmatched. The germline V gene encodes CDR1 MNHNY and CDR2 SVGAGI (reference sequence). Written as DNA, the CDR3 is TGTGCCAGCGGGGGGGACAGGGGTGCTCAGCCCCAGCATTTT. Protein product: CASGGDRGAQPQHF.

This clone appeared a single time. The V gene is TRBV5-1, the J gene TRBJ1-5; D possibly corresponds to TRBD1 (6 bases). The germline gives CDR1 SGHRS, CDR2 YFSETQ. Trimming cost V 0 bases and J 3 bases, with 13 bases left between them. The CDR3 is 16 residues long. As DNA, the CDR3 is TGCGCCAGCAGCTTGGCCGGGTGGGACATCAATCAGCCCCAGCATTTT. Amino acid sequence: CASSLAGWDINQPQHF.

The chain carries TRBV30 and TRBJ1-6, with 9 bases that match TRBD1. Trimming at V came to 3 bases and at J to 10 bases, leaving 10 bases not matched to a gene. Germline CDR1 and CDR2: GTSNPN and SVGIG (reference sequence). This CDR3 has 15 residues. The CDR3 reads CAWSHSDRGSSPLHF. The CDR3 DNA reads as TGTGCCTGGAGCCACTCGGACAGGGGAAGCTCACCCCTCCACTTT.

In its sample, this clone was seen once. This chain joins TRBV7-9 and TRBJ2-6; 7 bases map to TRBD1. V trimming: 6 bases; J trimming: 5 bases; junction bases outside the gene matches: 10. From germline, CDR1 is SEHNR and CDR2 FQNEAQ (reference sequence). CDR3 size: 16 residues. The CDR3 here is CASRRERTGWANVLTF. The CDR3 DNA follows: TGTGCCAGCAGGAGAGAGCGGACAGGTTGGGCCAACGTCCTGACTTTC.

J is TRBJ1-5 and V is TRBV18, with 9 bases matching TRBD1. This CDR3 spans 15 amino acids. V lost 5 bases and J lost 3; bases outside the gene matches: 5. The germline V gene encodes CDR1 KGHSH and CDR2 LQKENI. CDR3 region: CASSTGTGNNQPQHF. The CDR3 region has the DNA TGTGCCAGCTCAACCGGGACAGGGAACAATCAGCCCCAGCATTTT. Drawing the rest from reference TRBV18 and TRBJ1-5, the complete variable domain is NAGVMQNPRHLVRRRGQEARLRCSPMKGHSHVYWYRQLPEEGLKFMVYLQKENIIDESGMPKERFSAEFPKEGPSILRIQQVVRGDSAAYFCASSTGTGNNQPQHFGDGTRLSIL.

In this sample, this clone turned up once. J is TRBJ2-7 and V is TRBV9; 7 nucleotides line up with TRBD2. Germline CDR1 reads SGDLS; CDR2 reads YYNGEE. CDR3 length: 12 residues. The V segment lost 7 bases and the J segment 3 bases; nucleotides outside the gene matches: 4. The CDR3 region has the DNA TGTGCCAGCGCGGGAGTGGGCTACGAGCAGTACTTC. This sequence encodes CASAGVGYEQYF.

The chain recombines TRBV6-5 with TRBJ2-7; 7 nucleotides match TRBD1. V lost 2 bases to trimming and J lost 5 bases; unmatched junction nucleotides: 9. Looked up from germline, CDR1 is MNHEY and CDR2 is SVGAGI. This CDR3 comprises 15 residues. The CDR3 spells CASSYRGRTGHEQYF. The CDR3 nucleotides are TGTGCCAGCAGTTACAGGGGGCGCACGGGCCACGAGCAGTACTTC.

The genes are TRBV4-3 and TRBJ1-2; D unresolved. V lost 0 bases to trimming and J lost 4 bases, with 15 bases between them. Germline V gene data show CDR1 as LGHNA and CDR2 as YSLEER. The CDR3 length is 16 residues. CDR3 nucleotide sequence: TGCGCCAGCAGCCAAGAGGGTCGGAGTCCCTTCTATGGCTACACCTTC. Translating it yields CASSQEGRSPFYGYTF.